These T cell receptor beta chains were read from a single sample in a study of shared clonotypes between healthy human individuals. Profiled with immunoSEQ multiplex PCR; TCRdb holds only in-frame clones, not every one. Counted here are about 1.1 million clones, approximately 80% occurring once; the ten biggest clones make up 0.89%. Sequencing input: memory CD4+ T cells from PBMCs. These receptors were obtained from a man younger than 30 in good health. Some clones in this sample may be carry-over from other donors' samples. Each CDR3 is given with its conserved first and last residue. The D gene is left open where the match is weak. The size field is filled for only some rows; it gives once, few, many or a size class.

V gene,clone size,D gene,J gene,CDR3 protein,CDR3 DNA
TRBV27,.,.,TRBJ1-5,CASSGRNGQYSNQPQHF,TGTGCCAGCAGTGGCCGAAACGGACAGTATAGCAATCAGCCCCAGCATTTT
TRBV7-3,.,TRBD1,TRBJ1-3,CASSPRGGPSGNTIYF,TGTGCCAGCAGCCCCCGAGGGGGCCCCTCTGGAAACACCATATATTTT
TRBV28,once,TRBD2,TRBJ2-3,CASSPQNRGTSGSTDTQYF,TGTGCCAGCAGTCCGCAAAATCGTGGGACTAGCGGGAGCACAGATACGCAGTATTTT
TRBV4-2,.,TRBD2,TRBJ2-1,CASRGLADDYNEQFF,TGTGCCAGCAGAGGACTAGCGGACGATTACAATGAGCAGTTCTTC
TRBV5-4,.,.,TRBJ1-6,CASSLVRNSYNSPLHF,TGTGCCAGCAGCTTGGTTCGCAACTCCTATAATTCACCCCTCCACTTT
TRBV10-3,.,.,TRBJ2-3,CAISEVRTDTQYF,TGTGCCATCAGTGAGGTGCGCACAGATACGCAGTATTTT
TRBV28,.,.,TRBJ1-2,CASTPGGLYGYTF,TGTGCCAGCACTCCCGGGGGCCTCTATGGCTACACCTTC
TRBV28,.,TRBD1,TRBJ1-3,CASSLDPGGRRNTIYF,TGTGCCAGCAGTCTGGACCCAGGGGGCAGGAGGAACACCATATATTTT
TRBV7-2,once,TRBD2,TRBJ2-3,CASSIAGATDTQYF,TGTGCCAGCAGCATAGCGGGAGCGACAGATACGCAGTATTTT
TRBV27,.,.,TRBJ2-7,CASSLVRGSYEQYF,TGTGCCAGCAGTTTGGTGCGGGGCTCCTACGAGCAGTACTTC
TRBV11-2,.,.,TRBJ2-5,CASAAGPKTQYF,TGTGCCAGCGCCGCCGGGCCTAAGACCCAGTACTTC
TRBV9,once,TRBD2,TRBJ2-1,CASSITSGTYNEQFF,TGTGCCAGCAGCATTACTAGCGGAACCTACAATGAGCAGTTCTTC
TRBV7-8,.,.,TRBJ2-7,CASSSRALPHYEQYF,TGTGCCAGCAGCTCCAGAGCGCTTCCGCACTACGAGCAGTACTTC
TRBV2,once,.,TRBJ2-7,CASSDTGGRAEQYF,TGTGCCAGCAGTGATACCGGGGGGCGGGCAGAGCAGTACTTC
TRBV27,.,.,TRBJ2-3,CASSPPGTASTDTQYF,TGTGCCAGCAGTCCCCCGGGGACGGCTAGCACAGATACGCAGTATTTT
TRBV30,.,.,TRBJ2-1,CATIKAGRPPGEQFF,TGCGCTACGATAAAGGCGGGACGCCCGCCCGGGGAGCAGTTCTTC
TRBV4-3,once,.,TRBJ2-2,CASSQGRTGELFF,TGCGCCAGCAGCCAAGGACGCACCGGGGAGCTGTTTTTT
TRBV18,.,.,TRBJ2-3,CASSPPGDTQYF,TGTGCCAGCTCACCACCGGGCGATACGCAGTATTTT
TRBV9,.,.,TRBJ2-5,CASSVSGQETQYF,TGTGCCAGCAGCGTATCGGGCCAAGAGACCCAGTACTTC
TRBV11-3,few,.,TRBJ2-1,CASSAGDGEQFF,TGTGCCAGCAGCGCGGGTGACGGTGAGCAGTTCTTC
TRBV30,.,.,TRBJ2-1,CAWSVRQPSSYNEQFF,TGTGCCTGGAGTGTACGGCAACCTAGCTCCTACAATGAGCAGTTCTTC
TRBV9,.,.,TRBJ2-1,CASSVVDGEGNEQFF,TGTGCCAGCAGCGTAGTGGATGGAGAGGGCAATGAGCAGTTCTTC
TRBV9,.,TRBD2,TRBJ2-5,CASSVGLAGNQETQYF,TGTGCCAGCAGCGTAGGACTAGCGGGGAACCAAGAGACCCAGTACTTC
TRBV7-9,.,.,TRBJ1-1,CASSLGVSGSEAFF,TGTGCCAGCAGCTTAGGAGTTTCCGGGAGTGAAGCTTTCTTT
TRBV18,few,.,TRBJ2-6,CASSQGVVSGANVLTF,TGTGCCAGCTCACAGGGGGTGGTCTCTGGGGCCAACGTCCTGACTTTC
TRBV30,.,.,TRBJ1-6,CAWSRASDSPLHF,TGTGCCTGGAGTCGGGCGTCGGATTCACCCCTCCACTTT
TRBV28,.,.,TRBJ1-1,CASGVNGVYTEAFF,TGTGCCAGCGGGGTAAACGGGGTTTACACTGAAGCTTTCTTT
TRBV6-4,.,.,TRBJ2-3,CASSGTGSTDTQYF,TGTGCCAGCAGCGGGACCGGGAGCACAGATACGCAGTATTTT
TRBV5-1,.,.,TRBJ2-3,CASSIWDGWGGDTQYF,TGCGCCAGCAGCATCTGGGACGGATGGGGCGGGGATACGCAGTATTTT
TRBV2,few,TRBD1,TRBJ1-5,CASSGQGMNQPQHF,TGTGCCAGCAGCGGACAGGGGATGAATCAGCCCCAGCATTTT
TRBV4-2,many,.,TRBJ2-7,CASSGEGLWYEQYF,TGTGCCAGCAGCGGAGAGGGTCTATGGTACGAGCAGTACTTC
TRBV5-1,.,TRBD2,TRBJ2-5,CASSLSSGSGETQYF,TGCGCCAGCAGCTTGTCTAGCGGGAGCGGCGAGACCCAGTACTTC
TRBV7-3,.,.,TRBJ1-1,CASSSIGENTEAFF,TGTGCCAGCAGCTCGATTGGGGAAAACACTGAAGCTTTCTTT
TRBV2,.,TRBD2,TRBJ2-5,CASTPNGGDKETQYF,TGTGCCAGCACCCCGAACGGGGGGGATAAGGAGACCCAGTACTTC
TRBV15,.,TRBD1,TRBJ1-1,CATSKRTGGLWNTEAFF,TGTGCCACCAGCAAACGGACAGGGGGCCTTTGGAACACTGAAGCTTTCTTT
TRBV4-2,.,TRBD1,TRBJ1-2,CASSQERTGTLPGYTF,TGTGCCAGCAGCCAAGAGAGGACAGGGACCCTTCCTGGCTACACCTTC
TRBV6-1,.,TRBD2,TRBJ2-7,CASSEEYGRNSYEQYF,TGTGCCAGCAGTGAAGAGTACGGGAGGAACTCCTACGAGCAGTACTTC
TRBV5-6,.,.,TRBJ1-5,CASSRGSHNQPQHF,TGTGCCAGCAGCCGTGGGTCTCATAATCAGCCCCAGCATTTT
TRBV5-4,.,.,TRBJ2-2,CASSLVAPNTGELFF,TGTGCCAGCAGCTTGGTAGCCCCGAACACCGGGGAGCTGTTTTTT
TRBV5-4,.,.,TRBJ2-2,CASSRLGMNTGELFF,TGTGCCAGCAGCCGTCTTGGGATGAACACCGGGGAGCTGTTTTTT
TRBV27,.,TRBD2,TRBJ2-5,CASSFSAGGLETQYF,TGTGCCAGCAGTTTTTCTGCGGGGGGTCTCGAGACCCAGTACTTC
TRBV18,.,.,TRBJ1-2,CASSPRGGPGIGYTF,TGTGCCAGCTCACCACGTGGGGGGCCAGGGATTGGCTACACCTTC
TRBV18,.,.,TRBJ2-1,CASSPSGDPPYNEQFF,TGTGCCAGCTCGCCTTCAGGGGACCCCCCCTACAATGAGCAGTTCTTC
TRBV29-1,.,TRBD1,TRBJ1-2,CSVRDSYGYTF,TGCAGCGTCCGGGACAGCTATGGCTACACCTTC
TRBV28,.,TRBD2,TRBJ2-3,CASRARTSGRNTQYF,TGTGCCAGCAGGGCTCGGACTAGCGGGAGGAATACGCAGTATTTT
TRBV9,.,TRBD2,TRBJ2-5,CASSPFGGREGETQYF,TGTGCCAGCAGCCCCTTTGGCGGGAGGGAGGGAGAGACCCAGTACTTC
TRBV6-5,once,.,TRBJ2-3,CATKSRTDTQYF,TGTGCCACCAAAAGTCGTACAGATACGCAGTATTTT